Described below is a single T cell receptor beta chain sequence and its context. Clones were sequenced by immunoSEQ multiplex PCR, and TCRdb holds only the in-frame ones, with some missing. This table has tens of thousands of clones, roughly 91% appearing once. Germline values: CDR1 KGHSH, CDR2 LQKENI. The V gene lost 0 bases and the J gene lost 3 bases, with 12 bases spanning the gap. This CDR3 is 16 amino acids long. This specimen comes from a study of blood T cell repertoires in COVID-19. Study background: Spain, Italy and the United States supplied samples that represented acute and convalescent COVID-19. PBMCs, B-cell-depleted T cells, or T cells were the source of the cDNA or gDNA that made up the material.

Material: peripheral blood. The J gene is TRBJ2-1, the V gene TRBV18; a possible D gene is TRBD1 (5 bases). The TCR sequence derives from a man over 45 with active COVID-19. CDR3 nucleotides: TGTGCCAGCTCACCACCGGCAGGACACCTCTACAATGAGCAGTTCTTC. This gives the protein CASSPPAGHLYNEQFF. Based on the CDR3 plus reference TRBV18 and TRBJ2-1, the full variable domain is NAGVMQNPRHLVRRRGQEARLRCSPMKGHSHVYWYRQLPEEGLKFMVYLQKENIIDESGMPKERFSAEFPKEGPSILRIQQVVRGDSAAYFCASSPPAGHLYNEQFFGPGTRLTVL.